Each of the 13 T cell receptor beta chains below was sequenced from the same sample in a study of tumor and adjacent non-tumor tissue in lung cancer. The template was RNA from unsorted bulk tissue. The normal lung tissue was taken more than 3 cm from the tumor edge. The library came from three nested PCR rounds adapted from ARM-PCR protocols. TCRdb used MiXCR to reprocess the multiplex PCR reads, holding one entry per CDR3 protein. The repertoire holds 52,000 or so distinct CDR3 sequences, with roughly 69% as singletons. The material sequenced was distant non-tumor lung tissue. These receptor sequences come from a woman aged 60-70 years with non-small cell lung cancer.

The chain uses TRBV20-1 and TRBJ2-1; 7 bases fit TRBD2. Germline V lookup: CDR1 DFQATT, CDR2 SNEGSKA (reference sequence). The CDR3 length is 21 residues. V trimming: 2 bases; J trimming: 5 bases; junction bases outside the gene matches: 27. CDR3 loop: CSARRATGTIEKVVSNNEQFF. CDR3 nucleotides: TGCAGTGCTAGAAGGGCTACCGGGACTATCGAGAAGGTGGTGTCGAACAATGAGCAGTTCTTC.

The rearrangement joins TRBV20-1 to TRBJ2-7; D perhaps matches TRBD2 (6 bases). V was cut by 6 bases and J by 5 bases, with 17 bases left in between. The CDR3 totals 13 residues. Germline CDR1 and CDR2: DFQATT and SNEGSKA (reference sequence). CDR3 loop: CSASQGASDEQYF. CDR3 nucleotides: TGCAGTGCAAGCCAGGGTGCTAGCGACGAGCAGTACTTC.

Points on this clonotype: The conserved final phenylalanine or tryptophan is absent from the CDR3, which likely points to a read error. The rearrangement links TRBV4-3 to TRBJ2-7; D gene ambiguous. The germline gives CDR1 LGHNA, CDR2 YSLEER. The CDR3 has 13 amino acids. The CDR3 spells CASNQDSGRKQYI. The CDR3 DNA reads TGCGCCAGCAACCAAGATTCAGGCCGGAAGCAGTACATC.

Regarding this clonotype: One end of the junction is discordant with germline, which a read error may explain. The chain carries TRBV28 and TRBJ2-7; 7 bases are shared with TRBD1. The germline V gene encodes CDR1 MDHEN and CDR2 SYDVKM. The CDR3 totals 15 residues. The CDR3: CASCLPLAGGYEQYF. CDR3 sequence (DNA): TGTGCCAGCTGTTTACCCTTGGCAGGGGGTTACGAGCAATACTTC.

The chain joins TRBV20-1 to TRBJ2-1; D is perhaps TRBD2 (7 bases). The CDR3 runs 16 residues. The V gene's germline CDR1 is DFQATT and CDR2 SNEGSKA (reference sequence). Deletions cut 3 bases from V and 4 bases from J, with 19 bases between. CDR3 amino acids: CSASEAQGGAYNEQFF. In DNA, the CDR3 is TGCAGTGCTAGTGAGGCTCAAGGGGGGGCGTACAATGAGCAGTTCTTC.

The table lists this clonotype with a few counts. The CDR3 does not end in the conserved phenylalanine or tryptophan, so this is likely a read error. The rearrangement links TRBV12-3 or TRBV12-4 to TRBJ2-5; 7 nucleotides agree with TRBD1. This CDR3 has 16 amino acids. For the CDR3, the DNA is TGTGCCAGCAGGGACGGACAGGCCCTGTACCAAGAGACTCAGTACTTA. This sequence encodes CASRDGQALYQETQYL.

About this clonotype: The junction departs from germline at one end; a sequencing error may be responsible. This chain uses TRBV11-2 with TRBJ2-1; 8 nucleotides agree with TRBD2. The CDR3 extends over 16 amino acids. In germline, CDR1 is SGHAT, CDR2 FQNNGV. The CDR3 spells CARSFAGTRGYDEQFF. As DNA, the CDR3 is TGTGCCAGGAGCTTTGCCGGGACTAGGGGGTACGATGAGCAGTTCTTT.

Comments on this clonotype: One end of the junction varies from germline; a read error may be responsible. The CDR3, as DNA: TGTACCGTTTTCGGACAGGGTGTCTACAATGAGCAGTTCTTC. Amino acids: CTVFGQGVYNEQFF. V gene TRBV29-1 combines with J gene TRBJ2-1, with 8 bases matching TRBD1. The germline V gene encodes CDR1 SQVTM and CDR2 ANQGSEA. The CDR3 contains 14 residues.

This clonotype was detected a few times. The rearrangement uses TRBV24-1 and TRBJ1-4, with D possibly being TRBD1 (5 bases). CDR1 and CDR2 (germline): KGHDR, SFDVKD. This CDR3 has 18 amino acids. V was trimmed by 4 bases and J by 10 bases, leaving 27 bases between them. CDR3 sequence: CATSEGPRGRNMKGKLFF. The CDR3 bases are TGTGCCACCAGTGAGGGACCCCGAGGGAGGAATATGAAAGGAAAACTGTTTTTT.

In this sample, this clonotype turned up once. This may come from a read error, since a much larger clone is one base off. V gene TRBV30 combines with J gene TRBJ2-7, with D unresolved. This CDR3 comprises 15 residues. Germline V gives CDR1 GTSNPN, CDR2 SVGIG (reference sequence). V lost 0 bases, J lost 3 bases, and 15 bases lay in between. CDR3 nucleotide sequence: TGTGCCTGGAGTGTATCTTGCAGGAACCACTACGAGCAGTACTTC. Residues: CAWSVSCRNHYEQYF.

The chain carries TRBV6-5 and TRBJ2-5, with D maybe TRBD2 (5 bases). V was cut by 5 bases and J by 6 bases, with 16 bases left in between. Germline CDR1 reads MNHEY; CDR2 reads SVGAGI. The CDR3 is 14 residues long. CDR3 in DNA: TGTGCCAGCAGTCAGAGAGGGCGTCAAAAGACCCAGTACTTC. Amino acids: CASSQRGRQKTQYF.

About this clonotype: One junction end does not reproduce the germline sequence, and a read error may be involved. The V and J genes are TRBV6-2 or TRBV6-3 and TRBJ2-3; D possibly matches TRBD1 or TRBD2 (5 bases each). In germline, CDR1 is MNHEY, CDR2 SVGEGT. CDR3 length equals 15 residues. The CDR3: CASTLRPGQTDTRYF. For the CDR3, the DNA is TGTGCCAGCACTTTACGACCGGGGCAGACAGATACGCGGTATTTT.

The J gene is TRBJ2-1, the V gene TRBV12-3 or TRBV12-4; a weak D match, TRBD1 (5 bases). Trimming shortened V by 5 bases and J by 10 bases, and 15 bases separated the two germline ends. The CDR3 has 13 amino acids. The CDR3 coding sequence is TGTGCCAGCAGTGACAGACTCCTAAAGGAGCAGTTCTTC. Amino acids: CASSDRLLKEQFF.